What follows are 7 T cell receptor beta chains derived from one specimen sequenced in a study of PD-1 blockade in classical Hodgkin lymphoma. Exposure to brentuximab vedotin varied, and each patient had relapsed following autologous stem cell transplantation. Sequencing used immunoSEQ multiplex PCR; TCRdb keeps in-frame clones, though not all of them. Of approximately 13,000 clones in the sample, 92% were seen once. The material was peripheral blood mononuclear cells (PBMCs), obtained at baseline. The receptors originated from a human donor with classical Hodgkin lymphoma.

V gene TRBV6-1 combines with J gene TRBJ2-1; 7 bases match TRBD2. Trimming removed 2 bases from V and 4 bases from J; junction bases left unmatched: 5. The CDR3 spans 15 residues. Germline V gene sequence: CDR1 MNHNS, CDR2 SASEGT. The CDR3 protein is CASSEWEGQYNEQFF. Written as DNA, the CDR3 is TGTGCCAGCAGTGAATGGGAGGGGCAATACAATGAGCAGTTCTTC.

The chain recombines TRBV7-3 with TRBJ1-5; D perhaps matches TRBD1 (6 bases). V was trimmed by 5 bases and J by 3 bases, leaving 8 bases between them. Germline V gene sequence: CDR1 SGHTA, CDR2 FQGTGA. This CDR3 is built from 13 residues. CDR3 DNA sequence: TGTGCCAGCAGCCGACAGGACAATCAGCCCCAGCATTTT. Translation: CASSRQDNQPQHF.

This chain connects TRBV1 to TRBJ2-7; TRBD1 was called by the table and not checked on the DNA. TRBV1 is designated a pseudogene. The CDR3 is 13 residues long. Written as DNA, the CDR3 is TGCACCAGCAGCCTTCTCCCACACTACGAGCAGTACTTC. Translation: CTSSLLPHYEQYF.

CDR3 sequence: CASSSKRESWYEQYF. The DNA of the CDR3 is TGTGCCAGCAGCTCCAAGCGGGAGAGTTGGTACGAGCAGTACTTC. The V call is TRBV7-2, the J call TRBJ2-7; 8 bases agree with TRBD2. J was trimmed by 4 bases and V by 4 bases; bases with no gene match: 9. This CDR3 spans 15 amino acids. The germline gives CDR1 SGHTA, CDR2 FQGNSA.

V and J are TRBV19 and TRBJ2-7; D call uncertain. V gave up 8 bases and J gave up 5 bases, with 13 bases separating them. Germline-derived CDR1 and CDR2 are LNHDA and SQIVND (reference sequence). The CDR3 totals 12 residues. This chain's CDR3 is CASGSAWDEQYF. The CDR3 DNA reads TGTGCCAGTGGGTCGGCTTGGGACGAGCAGTACTTC.

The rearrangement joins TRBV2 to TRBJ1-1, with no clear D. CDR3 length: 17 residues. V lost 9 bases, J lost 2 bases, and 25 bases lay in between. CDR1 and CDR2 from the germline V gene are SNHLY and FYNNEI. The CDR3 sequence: CARNGHMGPNLNTEAFF. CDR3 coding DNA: TGTGCCAGGAACGGCCATATGGGCCCCAACCTCAACACTGAAGCTTTCTTT.

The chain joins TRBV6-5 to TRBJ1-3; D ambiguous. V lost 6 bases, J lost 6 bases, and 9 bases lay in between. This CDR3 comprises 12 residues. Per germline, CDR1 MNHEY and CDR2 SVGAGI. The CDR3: CASRPLENTIYF. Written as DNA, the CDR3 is TGTGCCAGCAGGCCCCTTGAAAACACCATATATTTT.